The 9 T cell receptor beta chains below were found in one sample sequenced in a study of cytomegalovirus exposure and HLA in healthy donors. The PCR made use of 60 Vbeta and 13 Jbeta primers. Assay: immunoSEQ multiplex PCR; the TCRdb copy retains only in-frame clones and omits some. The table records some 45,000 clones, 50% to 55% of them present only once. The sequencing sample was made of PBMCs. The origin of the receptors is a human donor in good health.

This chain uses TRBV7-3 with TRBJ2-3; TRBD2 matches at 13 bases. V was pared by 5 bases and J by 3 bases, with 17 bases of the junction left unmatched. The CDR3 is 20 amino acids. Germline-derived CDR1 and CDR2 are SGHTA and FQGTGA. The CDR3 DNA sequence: TGTGCCAGCAGCCATCTCGGACTAGCGGGAGCCCTTAGGGGGACAGATACGCAGTATTTT. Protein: CASSHLGLAGALRGTDTQYF.

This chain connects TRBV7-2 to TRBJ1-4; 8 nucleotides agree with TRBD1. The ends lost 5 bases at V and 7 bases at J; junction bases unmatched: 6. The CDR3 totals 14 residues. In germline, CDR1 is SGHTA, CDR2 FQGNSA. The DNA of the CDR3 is TGTGCCAGCAGCGGACAGGGACGAGGTGAAAAACTGTTTTTT. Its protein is CASSGQGRGEKLFF.

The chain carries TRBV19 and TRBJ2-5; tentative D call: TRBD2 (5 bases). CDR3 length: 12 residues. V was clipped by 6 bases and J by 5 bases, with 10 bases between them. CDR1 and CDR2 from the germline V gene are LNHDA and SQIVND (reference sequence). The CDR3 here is CASSPAAETQYF. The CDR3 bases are TGTGCCAGTAGCCCAGCGGCGGAGACCCAGTACTTC.

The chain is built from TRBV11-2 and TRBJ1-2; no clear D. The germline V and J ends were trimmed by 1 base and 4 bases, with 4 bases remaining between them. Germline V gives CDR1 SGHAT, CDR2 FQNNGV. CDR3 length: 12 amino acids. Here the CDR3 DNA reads TGTGCCAGCAGCTTAGTCGGCTATGGCTACACCTTC. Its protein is CASSLVGYGYTF.

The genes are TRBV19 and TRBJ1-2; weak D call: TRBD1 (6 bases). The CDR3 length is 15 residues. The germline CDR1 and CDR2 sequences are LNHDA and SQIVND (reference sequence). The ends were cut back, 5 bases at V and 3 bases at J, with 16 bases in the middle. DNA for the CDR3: TGTGCCAGTAGTGGTAGTTATGGGGGCGACTATGGCTACACCTTC. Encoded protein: CASSGSYGGDYGYTF.

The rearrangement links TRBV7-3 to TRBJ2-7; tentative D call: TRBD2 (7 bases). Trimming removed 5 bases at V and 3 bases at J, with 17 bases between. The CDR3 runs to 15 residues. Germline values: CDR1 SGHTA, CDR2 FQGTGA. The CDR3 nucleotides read TGTGCCAGCAGCCAAAGGGGGGGTTGGGGCTACGAGCAGTACTTC. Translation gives CASSQRGGWGYEQYF.

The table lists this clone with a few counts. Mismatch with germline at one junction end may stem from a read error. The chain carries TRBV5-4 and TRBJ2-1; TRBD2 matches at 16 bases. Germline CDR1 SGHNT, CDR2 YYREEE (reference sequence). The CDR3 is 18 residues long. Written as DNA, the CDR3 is TGCGCCAGCAGCCAAGAGGGGACTAGCGGGGGGGTATACAATGAGCAGTTCTTC. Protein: CASSQEGTSGGVYNEQFF.

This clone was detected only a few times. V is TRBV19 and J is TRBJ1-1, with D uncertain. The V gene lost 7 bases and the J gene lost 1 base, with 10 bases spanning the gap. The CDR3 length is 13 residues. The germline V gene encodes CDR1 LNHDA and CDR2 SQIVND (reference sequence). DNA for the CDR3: TGTGCCAGTATACTCCGGGGGAACACTGAAGCTTTCTTT. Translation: CASILRGNTEAFF. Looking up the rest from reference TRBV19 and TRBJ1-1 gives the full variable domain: DGGITQSPKYLFRKEGQNVTLSCEQNLNHDAMYWYRQDPGQGLRLIYYSQIVNDFQKGDIAEGYSVSREKKESFPLTVTSAQKNPTAFYLCASILRGNTEAFFGQGTRLTVV.

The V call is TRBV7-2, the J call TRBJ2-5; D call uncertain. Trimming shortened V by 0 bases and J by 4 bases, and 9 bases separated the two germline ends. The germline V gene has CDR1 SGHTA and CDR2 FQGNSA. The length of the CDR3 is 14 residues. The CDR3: CASSLALGLETQYF. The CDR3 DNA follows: TGTGCCAGCAGCTTAGCGCTCGGGTTAGAGACCCAGTACTTC. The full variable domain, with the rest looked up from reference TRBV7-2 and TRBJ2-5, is GAGVSQSPSNKVTEKGKDVELRCDPISGHTALYWYRQSLGQGLEFLIYFQGNSAPDKSGLPSDRFSAERTGGSVSTLTIQRTQQEDSAVYLCASSLALGLETQYFGPGTRLLVL.